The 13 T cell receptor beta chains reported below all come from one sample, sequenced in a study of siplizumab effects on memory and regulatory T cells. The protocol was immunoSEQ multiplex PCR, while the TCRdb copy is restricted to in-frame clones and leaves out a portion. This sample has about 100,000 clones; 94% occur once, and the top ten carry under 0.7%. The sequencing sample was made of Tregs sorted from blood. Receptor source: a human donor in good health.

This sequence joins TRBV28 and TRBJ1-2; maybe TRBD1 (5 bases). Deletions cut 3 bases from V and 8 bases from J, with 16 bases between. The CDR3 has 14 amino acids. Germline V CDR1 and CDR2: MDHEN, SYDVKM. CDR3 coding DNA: TGTGCCAGCAGTTTCTCAATGGGGGTCCGAGGCTACACCTTC. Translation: CASSFSMGVRGYTF.

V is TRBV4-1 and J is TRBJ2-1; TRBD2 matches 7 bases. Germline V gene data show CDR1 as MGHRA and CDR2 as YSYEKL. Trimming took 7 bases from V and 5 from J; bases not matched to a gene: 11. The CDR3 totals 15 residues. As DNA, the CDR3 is TGCGCCAGCAATCTCCAGGGACTACAAAACAATGAGCAGTTCTTC. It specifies CASNLQGLQNNEQFF.

As DNA, the CDR3 is TGCGCCAGCAGCCAAGCTACAGGGAACACCGGGGAGCTGTTTTTT. It encodes CASSQATGNTGELFF. This sequence joins TRBV4-1 and TRBJ2-2; possible D gene TRBD1, 5 bases. The CDR3 extends over 15 amino acids. Germline CDR1 MGHRA, CDR2 YSYEKL. Between the trimmed V and J ends, which lost 1 base and 1 base, there was a span of 7 bases.

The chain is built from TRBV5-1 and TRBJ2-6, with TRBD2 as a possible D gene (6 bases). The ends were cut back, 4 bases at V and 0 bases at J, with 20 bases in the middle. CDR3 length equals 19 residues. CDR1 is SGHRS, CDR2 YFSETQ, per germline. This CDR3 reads CASSPGGRGSNSGANVLTF. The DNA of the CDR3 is TGCGCCAGCAGCCCCGGTGGGCGGGGCAGTAACTCTGGGGCCAACGTCCTGACTTTC.

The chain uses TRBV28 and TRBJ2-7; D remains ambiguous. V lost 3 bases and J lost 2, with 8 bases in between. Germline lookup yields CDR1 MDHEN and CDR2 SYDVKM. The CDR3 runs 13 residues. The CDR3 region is CASSFRPPYEQYF. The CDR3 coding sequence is TGTGCCAGCAGTTTTAGACCCCCCTACGAGCAGTACTTC. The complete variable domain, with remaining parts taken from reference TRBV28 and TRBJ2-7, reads DVKVTQSSRYLVKRTGEKVFLECVQDMDHENMFWYRQDPGLGLRLIYFSYDVKMKEKGDIPEGYSVSREKKERFSLILESASTNQTSMYLCASSFRPPYEQYFGPGTRLTVT.

The CDR3 here is CASSQQGSMNTEAFF. The CDR3 nucleotides read TGCGCCAGCAGCCAGCAGGGATCCATGAACACTGAAGCTTTCTTT. This sequence joins TRBV4-1 and TRBJ1-1; possibly TRBD1 for D (5 bases). The CDR3 consists of 15 residues. V lost 3 bases and J 0 bases, leaving 11 bases between the germline ends. Germline-derived CDR1 and CDR2 are MGHRA and YSYEKL.

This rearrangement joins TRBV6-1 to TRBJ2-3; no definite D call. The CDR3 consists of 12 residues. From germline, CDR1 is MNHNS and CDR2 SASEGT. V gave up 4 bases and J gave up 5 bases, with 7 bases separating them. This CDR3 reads CASSAHIDTQYF. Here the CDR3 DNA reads TGTGCCAGCAGTGCCCATATAGATACGCAGTATTTT.

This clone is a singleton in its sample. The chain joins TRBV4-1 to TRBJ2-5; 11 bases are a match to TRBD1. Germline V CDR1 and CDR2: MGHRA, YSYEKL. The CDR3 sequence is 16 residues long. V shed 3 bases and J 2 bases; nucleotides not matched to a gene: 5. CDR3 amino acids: CASSHRTGGVQETQYF. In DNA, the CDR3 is TGCGCCAGCAGCCACCGGACAGGGGGCGTACAAGAGACCCAGTACTTC.

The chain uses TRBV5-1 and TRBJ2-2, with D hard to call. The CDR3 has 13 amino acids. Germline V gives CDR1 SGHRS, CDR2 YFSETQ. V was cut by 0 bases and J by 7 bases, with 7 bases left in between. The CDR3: CASSLGNLGELFF. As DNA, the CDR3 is TGCGCCAGCAGCTTGGGCAACCTCGGGGAGCTGTTTTTT.

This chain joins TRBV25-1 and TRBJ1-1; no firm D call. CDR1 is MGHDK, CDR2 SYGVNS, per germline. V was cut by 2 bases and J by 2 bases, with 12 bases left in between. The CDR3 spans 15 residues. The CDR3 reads CASSEIKGSNTEAFF. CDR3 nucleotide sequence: TGTGCCAGCAGTGAAATCAAGGGTTCTAACACTGAAGCTTTCTTT. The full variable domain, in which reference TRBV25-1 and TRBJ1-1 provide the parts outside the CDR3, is EADIYQTPRYLVIGTGKKITLECSQTMGHDKMYWYQQDPGMELHLIHYSYGVNSTEKGDLSSESTVSRIRTEHFPLTLESARPSHTSQYLCASSEIKGSNTEAFFGQGTRLTVV.

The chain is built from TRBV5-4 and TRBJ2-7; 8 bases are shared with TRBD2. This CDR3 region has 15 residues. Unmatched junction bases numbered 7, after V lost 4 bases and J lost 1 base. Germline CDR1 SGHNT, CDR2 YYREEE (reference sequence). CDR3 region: CASSPGASGSYEQYF. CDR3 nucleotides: TGTGCCAGCAGCCCCGGGGCTAGCGGGTCCTACGAGCAGTACTTC.

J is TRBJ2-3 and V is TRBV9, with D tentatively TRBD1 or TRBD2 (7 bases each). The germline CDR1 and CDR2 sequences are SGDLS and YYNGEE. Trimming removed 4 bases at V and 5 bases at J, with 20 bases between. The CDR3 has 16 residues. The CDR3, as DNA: TGTGCCAGCAGCCCAGGGGGACTACCGCTGGGAGATACGCAGTATTTT. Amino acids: CASSPGGLPLGDTQYF.

The CDR3 sequence: CASSLRQGSEQPQHF. CDR3 DNA sequence: TGTGCCAGCTCACTCCGTCAGGGATCAGAACAGCCCCAGCATTTT. The V call is TRBV18, the J call TRBJ1-5, with a weak D call TRBD1 (5 bases). Looked up from germline, CDR1 is KGHSH and CDR2 is LQKENI. This CDR3 contains 15 residues. V was pared by 4 bases and J by 7 bases, with 17 bases between.